This entry features one T cell receptor (beta chain) sequence. Its antigen is currently not known. Nothing much larger sits one base from this clone, and base qualities are not available. The data were obtained in a study of shared clonotypes between healthy human individuals (dated by TCRdb to about 2020). For the study in its entirety: The cohort included a few men and two women between 18 and 49 years of age. Per donor, three plates each were used for CD4 naive and CD4 memory, two for CD8 naive, and one for CD8 memory. To estimate repertoire size and how much clonotype sharing occurs between individuals, the study deeply sequenced the blood TCR repertoires of roughly 5 healthy adults. To increase sequencing depth and limit assay-specific biases, different laboratories used diverse techniques to prepare libraries and sequence TCR repertoires. Each donor's leukapheresis produced roughly between about 0.9 and 9.5 billion PBMCs.

TCR CDR3 regions were amplified from genomic DNA by multiplex PCR using the deep immunoSEQ assay. Extracted genomic DNA from each cell subset was spread evenly across all wells of several immunoSEQ 96-well plates, with each plate serving as a replicate. For sorted subsets, about 200 ng genomic DNA, equal to approximately 30,000 T cell genomes, was loaded into each replicate PCR. The purified libraries were quantified using a Qubit 3.0 fluorometer, sized with a Bioanalyzer 2100, and then quantified again using the KAPA Library Quantification kit. Every immunoSEQ 96-well plate was sequenced on a dedicated single-read 150-cycle Illumina NextSeq 550 flow cell. On the study's bioinformatics: Because only junctional sequences without quality scores were contained in the immunoSEQ output, filtering matching that applied to full-length reads could not be performed. To assign V/J genes and CDR3, sequences were annotated using PyIR, a Python wrapper for IgBLAST v1.9, with IMGT germline references. Reads were filtered out if the reads had weak V/J assignments (E-value above 1e-6), no CDR3, stop codons, out-of-frame junctions, or ambiguous translated residues. V3J clonotypes were defined as sequences sharing an identical inferred V gene, J gene, and CDR3 amino acid sequence. Percentage overlap between repertoires was calculated by dividing the number of shared unique clonotypes by the size of the smaller repertoire. Three approaches were used to assess repertoire richness: RTK rarefaction, the Chao1 estimator, and Recon v2.1 estimates of unobserved clonotypes. Generation probabilities were computed with OLGA for all TCRbeta clonotypes obtained by the gDNA method from four donors. TCRdb took over this immuneACCESS table, retaining in-frame rearrangements with V and J assigned. Such tables are incomplete; in checked studies, under half of the missing clones stem from an unresolved V gene, and the remainder is unexplained. V and J calls and clone size are as listed in that table; D and trimming were resolved from the DNA. The sample profile shows 2,500,000 or so clones; under 95% of them were found once. The ten largest clones take up 0.37% of the sample.

The donors were healthy, HIV-negative adults who had no recently reported acute infections or vaccinations. Every donor was a Caucasian adult living in Nashville, Tennessee, USA. CD4+ T cells were enriched through magnetic negative selection, after which naive cells were positively selected on CD45RA and the remaining negative fraction served as the memory subset. After blood collection by leukapheresis, PBMCs were isolated using Ficoll-Histopaque density gradient centrifugation and then cryopreserved in the vapor phase of liquid nitrogen. Purity and quantity of every magnetically sorted T cell population were checked by analytical flow cytometry. Genomic DNA was isolated from each sorted fraction and quantified by UV absorbance on a Nanodrop 2000c. Overall study outcomes, separate from this receptor: Incomplete sequencing was indicated by rarefaction of sorted-subset datasets, despite the large sequencing depth. Larger estimated clonotype richness was generally found for naive subsets than for memory subsets. Only blood was sampled, and tissue TCR repertoires likely differ from those in blood. Because the study included a small number of donors, the genetic and exposure-history diversity represented was limited. Approximately 5% of naive CD4, around 3.5% of naive CD8, approximately 2% of memory CD4, and about 0.4% of memory CD8 clonotypes were shared across a few donors. Pairwise subsampling indicated that sequencing depth was expected to affect the degree of clonotype sharing among donors. Compared with non-shared clonotypes, clonotypes shared by all four sorted-subset donors had higher generation probabilities.

CDR1 is given as LNHNV and CDR2 as YYDKDF, both from the germline V gene (reference sequence). V sheds 3 bases and J sheds 4 bases, leaving 12 bases between their ends. Including the terminal cysteine and phenylalanine, the CDR3 comprises 15 residues. Kept here is only the CDR3 DNA, which spans 45 bases and is read in frame from base 1. The sample was naive CD4+ T cells from PBMCs. This specimen's cell subset or site label, per the study, means: CD45RA+ positively selected. The receptor was isolated from a man in his late teens or twenties in good health. Some clones in this sample may be carry-over from other donors' samples. The rearrangement joined TRBV15 to TRBJ2-2; the D gene could be either TRBD1 or TRBD2, each agreeing at 5 bases. CDR3 region: CATSRGDGATGELFF. Here is the DNA: TGTGCCACCAGCAGGGGGGACGGGGCCACCGGGGAGCTGTTTTTT.